This T cell receptor beta chain was sequenced during a study of cytotoxic CD8 clonotypes in ibrutinib-treated CLL. The overall study: The cohort had around 10 relapsed/refractory and 15 treatment-naive patients, around 18 IGHV unmutated. Sequencing produced an average of roughly 230,000 productive templates and some 100,000 productive rearrangements per sample. Partial response was seen in approximately 25 patients and complete response in 2; after median around 5.5 years, about 14 stayed remitted, about 12 progressed.

Frozen-stored PBMCs produced 1.5 to 2.5 micrograms of genomic DNA for TCR beta libraries. The CDR3 length is 14 residues. Germline lookup yields CDR1 SGHTA and CDR2 FQGNSA. Trimming left V 2 bases short and J 4 bases short, with 11 bases between. Libraries were prepared by immunoSEQ multiplex PCR; TCRdb keeps only in-frame clonotypes and omits some of them. This sample has 150,000 or so clones, with approximately 84% found just once. The sequencing used PBMCs, collected after 24 months of ibrutinib treatment. The chain employs TRBV7-2 and TRBJ2-5; TRBD2 might be the D (7 bases). This TCR came from a human donor with chronic lymphocytic leukemia. The chain's CDR3 is CASSLSRGAETQYF. The CDR3 nucleotides read TGTGCCAGCAGCTTAAGCCGGGGGGCAGAGACCCAGTACTTC.